This TCR beta chain derives from a study of blood T cell repertoires in COVID-19 (dated by TCRdb to the early 2020s). With respect to the entire study: Samples from collaborators originated in the United States, Italy and Spain and spanned both the acute and convalescent phases of COVID-19. The repertoires were made available in a free public database intended to serve as a resource for research on the immune response to SARS-CoV-2. The prospective study material was composed of cDNA or gDNA derived from T cells, B-cell-depleted T cells, or PBMCs. Samples came from the ongoing ImmuneRACE study (first 160 participants) plus 1,254 subjects from 6 global collaborators. Where available, HLA class I and class II types were obtained from metadata supplied by the sample provider rather than from assay-based typing. The sample metadata nearly always contained a de-identified subject ID, COVID-19 status, age in years and sex. Deeply sampled blood TCRbeta repertoires from subjects exposed to, actively infected with, or recovered from COVID-19 were included in the dataset.

The collaborating institutions used their own protocols to collect whole blood in K2EDTA tubes. Collaborator samples were shipped for TCRbeta analysis as frozen whole blood, isolated PBMCs, or DNA extracted from either sample type. The immunoSEQ Assay, a bias-controlled multiplex PCR, was used to amplify TCRbeta CDR3 regions from genomic DNA. The authors' analysis ran thus. The number of nucleated cells in each sample was estimated by amplification of reference gene primers within the assay. Sequence reads were collapsed and filtered to measure the absolute abundance of every unique TCRbeta CDR3 rearrangement. For each sample, productive Simpson clonality was calculated as the square root of Simpson's diversity index across productive rearrangements. What TCRdb holds here is the immuneACCESS table cut down to in-frame rearrangements. Part of the clones is not present; checked against another copy, under half of the missing clones reflect an unresolved V gene, and the others are unexplained. V, J and clone size were drawn from that table, and D and trimming were deduced from the DNA. This sample has about 120,000 clones in its table, and approximately 83% of those were observed once. Approximately 10% of the sample lies in the top ten.

V lost 2 bases and J lost 6 bases; the stretch between them is 19 bases long. CDR1 is given as SGHRS and CDR2 as YFSETQ, both from the germline V gene. Inclusive of the bounding cysteine and phenylalanine, the CDR3 is 16 residues long. Of all the DNA, just the CDR3 is kept, 48 bases in frame from base 1. Points on this clone: This clone's antigen is unknown. No base quality values were provided; no much bigger clone lies one nucleotide off.

Paper-wide results and their limitations: The amount of clinical and demographic metadata varied by source and participant and was provided uncurated.

The chain is made from TRBV5-1 and TRBJ2-3, with a tentative D gene TRBD2 over 6 matching bases. This clonotype was obtained from a man aged 60-69 years with acute or convalescent COVID-19. The specimen was peripheral blood. The CDR3 in this case is CASSLFSGTSGDTQYF. The nucleotide sequence is TGCGCCAGCAGCTTATTTAGCGGCACGAGCGGGGATACGCAGTATTTT.